The subject of this entry is one T cell receptor beta chain. Its target is not known. This sample stems from a study of blood T cells in healthy people across ages. The second PCR ran 7 to 11 cycles with a sample-barcoded 5' primer and J-beta primers. TCRdb ran MiXCR on the 5' RACE reads and lists one entry per CDR3 protein. The sample consists of hundreds of thousands of distinct CDR3 sequences, 35% to 40% of them appearing once. Study findings and constraints: Significant beta diversity loss was already apparent by age approximately 36, declining roughly linearly.

Germline V gene sequence: CDR1 SGHTA, CDR2 FQGNSA. Trimming removed 4 bases from V and 6 bases from J, with 18 bases in between. The CDR3 is 15 residues long. The rearrangement joins TRBV7-2 to TRBJ1-1, with a weak D call TRBD1 (5 bases). This TCR was sampled from a man aged 18 to 29 in good health. The sequenced material came from blood. The CDR3 reads CASSSQGYVHPEAFF. The CDR3 nucleotides read TGTGCCAGCAGCTCCCAGGGTTATGTGCACCCTGAAGCTTTCTTT.